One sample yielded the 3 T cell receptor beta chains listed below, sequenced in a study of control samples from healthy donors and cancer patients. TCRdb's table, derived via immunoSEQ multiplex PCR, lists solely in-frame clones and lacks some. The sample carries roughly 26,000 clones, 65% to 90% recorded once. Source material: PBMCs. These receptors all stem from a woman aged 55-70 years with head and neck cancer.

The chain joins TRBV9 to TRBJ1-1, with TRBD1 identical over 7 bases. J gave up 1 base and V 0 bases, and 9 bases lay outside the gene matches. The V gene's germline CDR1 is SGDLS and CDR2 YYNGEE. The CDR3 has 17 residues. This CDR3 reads CASSVEGAALENTEAFF. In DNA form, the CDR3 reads TGTGCCAGCAGCGTAGAGGGGGCAGCCTTGGAGAACACTGAAGCTTTCTTT.

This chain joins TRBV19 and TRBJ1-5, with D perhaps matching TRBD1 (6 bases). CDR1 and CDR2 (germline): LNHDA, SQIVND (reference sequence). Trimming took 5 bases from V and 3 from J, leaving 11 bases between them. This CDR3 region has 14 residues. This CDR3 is CASSLQGNNQPQHF. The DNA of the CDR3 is TGTGCCAGTAGTCTACAGGGCAACAATCAGCCCCAGCATTTT. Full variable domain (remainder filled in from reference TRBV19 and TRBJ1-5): DGGITQSPKYLFRKEGQNVTLSCEQNLNHDAMYWYRQDPGQGLRLIYYSQIVNDFQKGDIAEGYSVSREKKESFPLTVTSAQKNPTAFYLCASSLQGNNQPQHFGDGTRLSIL.

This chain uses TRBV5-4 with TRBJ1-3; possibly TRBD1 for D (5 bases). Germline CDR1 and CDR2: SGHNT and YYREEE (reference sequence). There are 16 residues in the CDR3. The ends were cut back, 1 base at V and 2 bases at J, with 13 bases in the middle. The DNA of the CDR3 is TGTGCCAGCAGCTTGTCAGGGACTTTGGCTGGAAACACCATATATTTT. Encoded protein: CASSLSGTLAGNTIYF.